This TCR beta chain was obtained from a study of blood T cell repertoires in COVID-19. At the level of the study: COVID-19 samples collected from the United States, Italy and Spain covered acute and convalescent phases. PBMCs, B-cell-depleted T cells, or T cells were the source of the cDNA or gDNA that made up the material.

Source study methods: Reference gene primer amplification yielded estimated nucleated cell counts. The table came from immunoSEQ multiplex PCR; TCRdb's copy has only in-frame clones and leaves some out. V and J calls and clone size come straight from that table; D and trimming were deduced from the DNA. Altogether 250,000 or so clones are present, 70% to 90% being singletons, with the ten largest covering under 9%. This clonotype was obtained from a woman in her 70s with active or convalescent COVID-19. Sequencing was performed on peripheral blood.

The CDR3 DNA is TGTGCCAGCGCCCCCGTGAGATACACTGAAGCTTTCTTT. It codes for CASAPVRYTEAFF. This chain joins TRBV6-5 and TRBJ1-1; no definite D call. The CDR3 consists of 13 residues. Looked up from germline, CDR1 is MNHEY and CDR2 is SVGAGI. Trimming removed 8 bases from V and 3 bases from J, with 13 bases in between.